This T cell receptor (beta chain) was sequenced in a study of OX40 agonist ivuxolimab in advanced cancers. Overall study context: Patients with prior anti-PD-1, anti-PD-L1 or anti-CTLA-4 therapy were eligible; 40% to 45% had some. Overall study results and limits: Averaged across samples, CD8+ T cells carried more expanded clones than CD4+ did.

A remark on this clone: What it binds is not known.

Libraries were prepared by immunoSEQ multiplex PCR; TCRdb keeps only in-frame clonotypes and omits some of them. The table lists 65,000 to 95,000 clones, more than 90% of them singletons. CDR3 length equals 12 residues. Germline values: CDR1 MNHEY, CDR2 SVGAGI. V lost 4 bases and J 4 bases, leaving 5 bases between the germline ends. Sequenced material: CD4+ or CD8+ T cells sorted from blood, taken in a trial of the OX40 agonist ivuxolimab. The rearrangement uses TRBV6-5 and TRBJ1-5; D gene ambiguous. The source is an adult with an advanced solid tumor such as melanoma, head and neck, liver or kidney cancer. CDR3 in amino acids: CASSWSNQPQHF. CDR3 bases: TGTGCCAGCAGTTGGAGTAATCAGCCCCAGCATTTT.